What follows are 25 T cell receptor beta chains derived from one specimen sequenced in a study of shared clonotypes between healthy human individuals. The repertoire was sequenced with immunoSEQ multiplex PCR; TCRdb's copy has only in-frame clones and lacks some. The sample lists under 850,000 clones, over 90% occurring once. Naive CD8 populations comprised CD45RO-negative cells positively selected for CCR7, excluding terminally differentiated effector memory CD45RA+ cells. The sample consisted of naive CD8+ T cells sorted from blood. The receptors were gathered from a man in his thirties or forties in good health.

Turning to this clone: This sample also contains other DNA sequences that code for the same CDR3. The CDR3 region has the DNA TGCGCCAGCAGCCAAGGCTCTCAGCCCCAGCATTTT. This codes for CASSQGSQPQHF. This chain joins TRBV4-1 and TRBJ1-5, with D hard to call. This CDR3 spans 12 amino acids. The V and J ends lost 1 base and 6 bases respectively, with 4 bases between them. Germline CDR1 and CDR2: MGHRA and YSYEKL.

The chain is built from TRBV7-9 and TRBJ2-7; D is perhaps TRBD1 or TRBD2 (6 bases each). V shed 5 bases and J shed 0 bases, with 20 bases lying between them. Germline V CDR1 and CDR2: SEHNR, FQNEAQ (reference sequence). The CDR3 covers 17 residues. The chain's CDR3 is CASSPWGAREYSYEQYF. The DNA for the CDR3 is TGTGCCAGCAGCCCGTGGGGGGCACGTGAATACTCCTACGAGCAGTACTTC.

The chain carries TRBV13 and TRBJ2-5, with TRBD1 as a possible D gene (7 bases). Germline-derived CDR1 and CDR2 are PRHDT and FYEKMQ (reference sequence). V lost 6 bases and J lost 5, with 10 bases in between. The CDR3 runs to 12 residues. The CDR3 coding sequence is TGTGCCAGCAGTCCAGGGGGGGAGACCCAGTACTTC. Amino acids: CASSPGGETQYF.

J is TRBJ2-5 and V is TRBV7-2; 7 bases are shared with TRBD2. This CDR3 spans 14 amino acids. The trim removed 1 base at V and 10 bases at J, leaving 9 bases unmatched. CDR1 is SGHTA and CDR2 is FQGNSA in the germline V gene. This chain's CDR3 is CASSLGGRVGDQYF. In DNA form, the CDR3 reads TGTGCCAGCAGCTTAGGTGGGAGGGTCGGGGACCAGTACTTC.

The chain joins TRBV29-1 to TRBJ2-7; D might be TRBD2 (6 bases). The CDR3 has 14 residues. Trimming took off 0 bases at V and 6 bases at J, with 15 bases between the two ends. CDR1 SQVTM and CDR2 ANQGSEA come from the germline V gene. CDR3: CSVEDWTSGLEQYF. CDR3 coding DNA: TGCAGCGTTGAAGACTGGACGAGCGGGCTCGAGCAGTACTTC.

The chain couples TRBV7-9 to TRBJ2-5, with D maybe TRBD1 (6 bases). Germline lookup yields CDR1 SEHNR and CDR2 FQNEAQ (reference sequence). V gave up 4 bases and J gave up 3 bases, with 18 bases separating them. The CDR3 is 16 residues long. The CDR3, as DNA: TGTGCCAGCAGCTCCCGTTCAGGGGTCCCTAAAGAGACCCAGTACTTC. It yields the protein CASSSRSGVPKETQYF.

This rearrangement joins TRBV7-3 to TRBJ2-5, with 13 bases identical to TRBD2. The V gene end was trimmed by 5 bases and the J gene end by 4 bases; junction bases not matched to a gene: 7. The CDR3 runs to 16 residues. Germline V CDR1 and CDR2: SGHTA, FQGTGA. CDR3: CASSIGLAGEGETQYF. As DNA, the CDR3 is TGTGCCAGCAGCATTGGACTAGCGGGAGAGGGAGAGACCCAGTACTTC.

The chain links TRBV5-6 to TRBJ2-7, with 10 bases fitting TRBD2. J lost 7 bases, V lost 2 bases, and 9 bases had no gene match. The CDR3 is 15 residues long. Germline V gene lookup returns CDR1 SGHDT and CDR2 YYEEEE. The CDR3 is CASSFGSGRTGEQYF. The DNA of the CDR3 is TGTGCCAGCAGCTTTGGTAGCGGGAGGACGGGGGAGCAGTACTTC.

The chain employs TRBV6-5 and TRBJ1-4; a possible D gene is TRBD1 (5 bases). The ends were cut back, 6 bases at V and 7 bases at J, with 15 bases in the middle. CDR1 is MNHEY and CDR2 is SVGAGI in the germline V gene. This CDR3 has 14 amino acids. This CDR3 reads CASSRAPGGEKLFF. In DNA form, the CDR3 reads TGTGCCAGCAGCCGTGCCCCGGGGGGTGAAAAACTGTTTTTT.

The rearrangement uses TRBV9 and TRBJ2-7; D is unresolved. V lost 0 bases, J lost 0 bases, and 4 bases lay in between. Germline CDR1 SGDLS, CDR2 YYNGEE. The CDR3 loop spans 13 amino acids. CDR3 region: CASSVDLSYEQYF. For the CDR3, the DNA is TGTGCCAGCAGCGTAGATCTCTCCTACGAGCAGTACTTC. Variable domain in full (rest from reference TRBV9 and TRBJ2-7): DSGVTQTPKHLITATGQRVTLRCSPRSGDLSVYWYQQSLDQGLQFLIQYYNGEERAKGNILERFSAQQFPDLHSELNLSSLELGDSALYFCASSVDLSYEQYFGPGTRLTVT.

This clone was recorded once. This rearrangement joins TRBV10-3 to TRBJ1-1; D gene uncertain. The germline V gene encodes CDR1 ENHRY and CDR2 SYGVKD. The CDR3 runs 13 residues. Trimming took 4 bases from V and 3 from J, leaving 9 bases between them. The CDR3 sequence is CAISVYRDTEAFF. CDR3 sequence (DNA): TGTGCCATCAGTGTTTACCGGGACACTGAAGCTTTCTTT.

The rearrangement links TRBV5-1 to TRBJ2-2; 13 bases line up with TRBD2. Trimming cost V 4 bases and J 6 bases; bases outside gene matches: 6. This CDR3 has 16 amino acids. Germline V gene lookup returns CDR1 SGHRS and CDR2 YFSETQ. The CDR3 region is CASSLGLAGVSGELFF. In nucleotides, the CDR3 is TGCGCCAGCAGCCTAGGACTAGCGGGAGTCTCCGGGGAGCTGTTTTTT.

The chain has TRBV7-3 and TRBJ2-1, with 8 bases fitting TRBD2. The CDR3 totals 15 residues. The germline V gene encodes CDR1 SGHTA and CDR2 FQGTGA. V lost 5 bases, J lost 5 bases, and 8 bases stayed unmatched. The CDR3 spells CASSEILAANNEQFF. CDR3 DNA sequence: TGTGCCAGCAGCGAAATACTAGCGGCTAACAATGAGCAGTTCTTC. Based on the CDR3 plus reference TRBV7-3 and TRBJ2-1, the full variable domain is GAGVSQTPSNKVTEKGKYVELRCDPISGHTALYWYRQSLGQGPEFLIYFQGTGAADDSGLPNDRFFAVRPEGSVSTLKIQRTERGDSAVYLCASSEILAANNEQFFGPGTRLTVL.

V usage is TRBV7-2 and J usage is TRBJ2-1, with TRBD2 matching 11 bases. Germline-derived CDR1 and CDR2 are SGHTA and FQGNSA. J lost 0 bases, V lost 2 bases, and 9 bases had no gene match. The CDR3 runs 19 residues. CDR3 in DNA: TGTGCCAGCAGCTTACCGAAGGGACTAGCGGAAATCTCCTACAATGAGCAGTTCTTC. Its protein is CASSLPKGLAEISYNEQFF.

This clone is a singleton in its sample. This sequence joins TRBV28 and TRBJ1-5, with 7 bases lining up with TRBD1. With 6 bases clipped from V and 4 bases from J, the junction kept 6 bases outside the gene matches. The CDR3 runs to 14 residues. Per the germline V gene, CDR1 is MDHEN and CDR2 is SYDVKM. This CDR3 is CASRKQGWNQPQHF. As DNA, the CDR3 is TGTGCCAGCAGGAAACAGGGGTGGAATCAGCCCCAGCATTTT.

The J gene is TRBJ2-2, the V gene TRBV5-1; no clear D. CDR3 length: 14 residues. With 0 bases removed from V and 6 bases from J, the gap between germline ends came to 9 bases. Germline V gene data show CDR1 as SGHRS and CDR2 as YFSETQ. This chain's CDR3 is CASSLENRPGELFF. CDR3 coding DNA: TGCGCCAGCAGCTTGGAGAACCGTCCCGGGGAGCTGTTTTTT. The full variable domain, rest sourced from reference TRBV5-1 and TRBJ2-2, is KAGVTQTPRYLIKTRGQQVTLSCSPISGHRSVSWYQQTPGQGLQFLFEYFSETQRNKGNFPGRFSGRQFSNSRSEMNVSTLELGDSALYLCASSLENRPGELFFGEGSRLTVL.

The chain combines TRBV7-9 with TRBJ2-2, with 9 bases identical to TRBD1. This CDR3 region has 16 residues. V shed 7 bases and J 6 bases; nucleotides not matched to a gene: 12. Germline CDR1 SEHNR, CDR2 FQNEAQ (reference sequence). This CDR3 is CASNPPGQGSAGELFF. CDR3 DNA: TGTGCCAGCAACCCTCCGGGACAGGGATCGGCCGGGGAGCTGTTTTTT. Full variable domain (remainder filled in from reference TRBV7-9 and TRBJ2-2): DTGVSQNPRHKITKRGQNVTFRCDPISEHNRLYWYRQTLGQGPEFLTYFQNEAQLEKSRLLSDRFSAERPKGSFSTLEIQRTEQGDSAMYLCASNPPGQGSAGELFFGEGSRLTVL.

The J gene is TRBJ2-7, the V gene TRBV2, with D perhaps matching TRBD2 (6 bases). The germline V gene has CDR1 SNHLY and CDR2 FYNNEI. This CDR3 is built from 11 residues. CDR3 sequence reads: CASTGTLKLRV. CDR3 nucleotides: TGTGCCAGCACCGGGACTCTAAAGCTCAGGGTC.

J is TRBJ2-2 and V is TRBV4-1, with 9 bases identical to TRBD2. Trimming took 7 bases from V and 6 from J; bases not matched to a gene: 15. This CDR3 has 17 amino acids. Germline V gives CDR1 MGHRA, CDR2 YSYEKL. For the CDR3, the DNA is TGCGCCAGCACCCAGGGCCCGGCGGGAGGGCCCCCCGGGGAGCTGTTTTTT. Translated, it gives CASTQGPAGGPPGELFF.

Here the CDR3 reads CAWKWSGTADTQYF. The CDR3 coding sequence is TGTGCCTGGAAATGGAGCGGTACAGCAGATACGCAGTATTTT. This chain uses TRBV30 with TRBJ2-3; maybe TRBD2 (5 bases). The CDR3 spans 14 residues. The germline V and J ends were trimmed by 4 bases and 4 bases, with 15 bases remaining between them. The V gene's germline CDR1 is GTSNPN and CDR2 SVGIG (reference sequence).

This clone appeared once. This chain joins TRBV7-2 and TRBJ2-2, with D tentatively TRBD1 (6 bases). Germline V gene sequence: CDR1 SGHTA, CDR2 FQGNSA. The CDR3 runs 16 residues. The V and J ends lost 5 bases and 0 bases respectively, with 13 bases between them. The chain's CDR3 is CASSQSGHTNTGELFF. The CDR3 nucleotides are TGTGCCAGCAGCCAATCGGGACACACGAACACCGGGGAGCTGTTTTTT.

The chain carries TRBV25-1 and TRBJ2-7; tentatively, D is TRBD1 (5 bases). The V end was cut by 2 bases, the J end by 4 bases, with 12 bases between. The germline V gene has CDR1 MGHDK and CDR2 SYGVNS. This CDR3 has 14 amino acids. The CDR3 DNA reads TGTGCCAGCAGTGAAACGGACACCCTATACGAGCAGTACTTC. It yields the protein CASSETDTLYEQYF.

As DNA, the CDR3 is TGTGCCAGCAGCCTGACAGGGGGCTTTGTCAGCAATCAGCCCCAGCATTTT. Its protein product is CASSLTGGFVSNQPQHF. The chain is built from TRBV27 and TRBJ1-5, with 10 bases lining up with TRBD1. This CDR3 has 17 residues. Losses at the gene ends were 6 bases for V and 1 base for J; bases not matched to a gene: 9. Germline V CDR1 and CDR2: MNHEY, SMNVEV (reference sequence).

This clone was observed once. The chain uses TRBV7-9 and TRBJ2-3, with D unresolved. The V end was cut by 6 bases, the J end by 1 base, with 17 bases between. The CDR3 has 16 amino acids. CDR1 SEHNR and CDR2 FQNEAQ come from the germline V gene (reference sequence). The CDR3 nucleotides are TGTGCCAGCAGTCCTCCCCGGTGGAAGGGCACAGATACGCAGTATTTT. The encoded protein is CASSPPRWKGTDTQYF.

The chain recombines TRBV1 with TRBJ2-1; the listed D gene, TRBD1, was not tested against the DNA. TRBV1 is a recognized pseudogene. The CDR3 loop spans 15 amino acids. The CDR3 DNA sequence: TGCACCAGCAGCCAAGATCACGGACAGGGGGCTCAGCAGTTCTTC. Translation: CTSSQDHGQGAQQFF.